This record covers a single T cell receptor beta chain. What it binds is not known. Compared with germline, one end of the junction differs, possibly owing to a read error. This entry belongs to a study of T cells in localized non-small cell lung cancer. Whole-study findings and limits: Heterogeneity stays possible, as sequencing covered only one tumor region.

Clones were read by immunoSEQ multiplex PCR, and TCRdb kept only the in-frame ones, dropping some. The table includes 70,000 to 100,000 clones, about nine tenths detected once. This receptor was taken from a woman aged 35 to 75 with stage II squamous cell lung carcinoma. The source material was PBMCs, sampled before any cancer treatment.

The CDR3 nucleotides read TGTGCCAGCAGCCAGGGGGCACCTACGACCAACTTC. It translates to CASSQGAPTTNF. J is TRBJ2-7 and V is TRBV11-2; 8 positions agree with TRBD1. CDR1 and CDR2 from the germline V gene are SGHAT and FQNNGV. The CDR3 length is 12 residues.